This T cell receptor (beta chain) emerged from a study of T cells expressing NK-cell markers. Points from the study as a whole: In 5 or 6 donors, dominant NKG2C+ clonotypes were roughly 1.0-7.5% of CD8+ T cells.

No DNA is given; TCRdb re-called the 5' RACE reads and lists each CDR3 protein once. The listing contains 500,000 to 700,000 distinct CDR3 sequences. A note on this clonotype: Its cognate antigen is unknown.

What was sequenced was blood T cells: a sorted CD56 or NKG2C T cell subset, CD4+ or CD8+ T cells, or bulk PBMC T cells (not recorded which). The sequence was obtained from a man younger than 30 in good health.

The chain's CDR3 is CASSPTGGSKRGTDTQYF. This sequence joins TRBV14 and TRBJ2-3; TCRdb indicates TRBD2, and absent DNA this call remains unverified. The CDR3 covers 18 residues. The V gene's germline CDR1 is SGHDN and CDR2 FVKESK.